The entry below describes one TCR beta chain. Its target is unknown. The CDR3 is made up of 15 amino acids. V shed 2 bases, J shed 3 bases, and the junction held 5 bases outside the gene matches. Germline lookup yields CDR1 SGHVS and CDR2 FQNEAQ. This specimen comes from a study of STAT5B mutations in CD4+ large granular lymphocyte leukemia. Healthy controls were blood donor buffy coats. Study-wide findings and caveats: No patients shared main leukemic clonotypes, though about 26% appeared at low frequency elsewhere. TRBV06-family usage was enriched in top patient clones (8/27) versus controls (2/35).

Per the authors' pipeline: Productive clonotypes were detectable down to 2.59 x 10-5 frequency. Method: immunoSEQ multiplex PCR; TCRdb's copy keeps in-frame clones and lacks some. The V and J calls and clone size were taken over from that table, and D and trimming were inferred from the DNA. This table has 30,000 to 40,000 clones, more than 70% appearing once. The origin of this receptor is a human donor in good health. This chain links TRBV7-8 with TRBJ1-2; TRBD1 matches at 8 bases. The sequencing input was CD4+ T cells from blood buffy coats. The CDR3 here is CASSLQAGGDYGYTF. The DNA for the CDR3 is TGTGCCAGCAGCTTACAGGCAGGGGGCGACTATGGCTACACCTTC.